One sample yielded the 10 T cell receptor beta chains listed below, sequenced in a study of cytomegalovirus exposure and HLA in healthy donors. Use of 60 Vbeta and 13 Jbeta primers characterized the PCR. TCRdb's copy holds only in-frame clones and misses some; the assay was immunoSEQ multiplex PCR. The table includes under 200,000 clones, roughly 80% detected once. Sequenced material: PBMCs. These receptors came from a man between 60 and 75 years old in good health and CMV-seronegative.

The CDR3 sequence is CASRSGITDTQYF. The CDR3 coding sequence is TGTGCCAGCAGAAGCGGGATCACAGATACGCAGTATTTT. The chain combines TRBV11-1 with TRBJ2-3; 7 nucleotides agree with TRBD2. V was pared by 6 bases and J by 2 bases, with 2 bases of the junction left unmatched. Per the germline V gene, CDR1 is SGHAT and CDR2 is FQDESV (reference sequence). The CDR3 is made up of 13 amino acids.

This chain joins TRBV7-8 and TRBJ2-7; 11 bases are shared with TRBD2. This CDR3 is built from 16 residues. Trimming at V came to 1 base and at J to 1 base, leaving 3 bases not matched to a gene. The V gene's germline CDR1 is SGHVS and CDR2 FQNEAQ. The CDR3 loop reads CASSLGLAGGSYEQYF. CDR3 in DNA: TGTGCCAGCAGCTTAGGGCTAGCGGGGGGATCCTACGAGCAGTACTTC.

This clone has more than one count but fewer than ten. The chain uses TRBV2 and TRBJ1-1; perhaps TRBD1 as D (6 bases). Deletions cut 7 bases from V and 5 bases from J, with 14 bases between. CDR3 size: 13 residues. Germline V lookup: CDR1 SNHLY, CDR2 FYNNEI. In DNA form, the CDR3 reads TGTGCCAGCATGGGGGGGCAGAGGACTGAAGCTTTCTTT. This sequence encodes CASMGGQRTEAFF.

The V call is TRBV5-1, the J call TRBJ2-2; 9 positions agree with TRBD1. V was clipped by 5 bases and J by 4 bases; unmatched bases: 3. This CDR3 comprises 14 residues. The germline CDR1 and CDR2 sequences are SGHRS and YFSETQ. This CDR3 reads CASSLTGGTGELFF. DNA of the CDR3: TGCGCCAGCAGTCTGACAGGGGGCACCGGGGAGCTGTTTTTT.

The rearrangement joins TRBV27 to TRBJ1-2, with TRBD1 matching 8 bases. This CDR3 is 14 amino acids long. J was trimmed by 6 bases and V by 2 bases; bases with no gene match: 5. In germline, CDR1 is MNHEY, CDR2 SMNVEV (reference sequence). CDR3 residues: CASSLGAGGDGYTF. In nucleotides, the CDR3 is TGTGCCAGCAGTTTAGGGGCAGGGGGCGATGGCTACACCTTC.

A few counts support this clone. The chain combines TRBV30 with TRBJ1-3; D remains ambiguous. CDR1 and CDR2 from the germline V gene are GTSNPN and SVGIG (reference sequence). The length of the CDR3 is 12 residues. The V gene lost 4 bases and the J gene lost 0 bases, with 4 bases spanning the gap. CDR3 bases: TGTGCCTGGACCAGCTCTGGAAACACCATATATTTT. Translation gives CAWTSSGNTIYF.

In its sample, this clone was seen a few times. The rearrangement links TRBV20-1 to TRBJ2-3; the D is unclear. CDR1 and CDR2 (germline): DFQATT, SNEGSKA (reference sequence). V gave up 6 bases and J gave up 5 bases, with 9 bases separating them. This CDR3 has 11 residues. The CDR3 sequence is CSASSVDTQYF. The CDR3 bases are TGCAGTGCGTCGTCGGTAGATACGCAGTATTTT.

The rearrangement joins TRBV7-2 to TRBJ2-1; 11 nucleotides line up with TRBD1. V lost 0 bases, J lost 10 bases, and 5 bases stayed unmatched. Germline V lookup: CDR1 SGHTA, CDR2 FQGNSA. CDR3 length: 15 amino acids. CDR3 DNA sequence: TGTGCCAGCAGCTTAGCGGGACAGGGGGTGGGCGAGCAGTTCTTC. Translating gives CASSLAGQGVGEQFF.

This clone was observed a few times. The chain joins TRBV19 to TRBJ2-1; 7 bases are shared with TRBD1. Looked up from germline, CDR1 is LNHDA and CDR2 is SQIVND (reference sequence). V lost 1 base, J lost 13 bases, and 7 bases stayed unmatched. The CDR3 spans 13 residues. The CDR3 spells CASSIGRGTDQFF. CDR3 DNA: TGTGCCAGTAGTATAGGCAGGGGGACCGACCAGTTCTTC.

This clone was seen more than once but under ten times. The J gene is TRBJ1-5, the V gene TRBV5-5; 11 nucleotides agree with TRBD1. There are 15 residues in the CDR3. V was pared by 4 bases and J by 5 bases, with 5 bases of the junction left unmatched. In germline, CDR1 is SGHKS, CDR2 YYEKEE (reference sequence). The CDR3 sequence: CASSRTGGADQPQHF. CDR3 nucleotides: TGTGCCAGCAGCCGGACAGGGGGCGCAGATCAGCCCCAGCATTTT.